This T cell receptor (beta chain) emerged from a study of T cell changes during pregnancy in multiple sclerosis. The repertoire was sequenced with immunoSEQ multiplex PCR; TCRdb's copy has only in-frame clones and lacks some. Here the sample spans some 68,000 clones, 91% being singletons. The CDR3 contains 15 residues. Trimming left V 4 bases short and J 0 bases short, with 11 bases between. The germline CDR1 and CDR2 sequences are SGHDN and FVKESK. The sequences come from peripheral blood, collected in the second trimester of pregnancy. The chain recombines TRBV14 with TRBJ2-3; no clear D gene. The TCR was taken from a female donor with multiple sclerosis, enrolled in a pregnancy study. The CDR3 DNA is TGTGCCAGCAGCCCCCTATCATCTAGCACAGATACGCAGTATTTT. Its translation: CASSPLSSSTDTQYF.